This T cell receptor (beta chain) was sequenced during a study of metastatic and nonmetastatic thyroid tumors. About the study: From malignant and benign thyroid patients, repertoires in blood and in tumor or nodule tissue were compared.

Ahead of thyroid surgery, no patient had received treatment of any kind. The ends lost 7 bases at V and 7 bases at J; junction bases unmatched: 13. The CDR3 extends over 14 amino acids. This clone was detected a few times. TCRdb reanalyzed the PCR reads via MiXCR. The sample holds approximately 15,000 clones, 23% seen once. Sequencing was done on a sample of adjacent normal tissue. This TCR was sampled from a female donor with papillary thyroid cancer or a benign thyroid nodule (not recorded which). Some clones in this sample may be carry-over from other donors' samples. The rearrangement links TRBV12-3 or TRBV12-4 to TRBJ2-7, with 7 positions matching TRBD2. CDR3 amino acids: CASTLRGIQGEQYF. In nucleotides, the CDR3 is TGTGCCAGCACCCTGCGGGGGATTCAGGGAGAGCAGTACTTC.